Sequencing of this TCR beta chain was carried out in a study of T cell responses to AZD1222 COVID-19 vaccine. Study-level findings and limits: The sample set comprised mostly white British donors with more females, and clonal diversity was possibly underestimated. Repertoire sampling occurred only after the peak T cell response.

To note about this clone: As yet, its antigen is unknown.

Only in-frame clones appear in the TCRdb table, and some are missing; sequencing was by immunoSEQ multiplex PCR. The table includes roughly 90,000 clones, approximately 90% detected once. Germline V gene sequence: CDR1 LNHDA, CDR2 SQIVND (reference sequence). This CDR3 contains 13 residues. The V end lost 5 bases, the J end lost 5 bases, and 12 bases lay between the germline ends. The V call is TRBV19, the J call TRBJ2-5; D could derive from TRBD1 or TRBD2 (5 bases each). This receptor was identified in an adult who received the AZD1222 COVID-19 vaccine. This material consisted of peripheral blood, taken 28 days after the second AZD1222 dose. The CDR3 DNA sequence: TGTGCCAGTAGTGACCAGGGACGGGAGACCCAGTACTTC. Translating it yields CASSDQGRETQYF.